This TCR beta chain was sequenced in a study of PD-1 blockade in classical Hodgkin lymphoma (dated by TCRdb to 2018 to 2020). General notes on the study: Nivolumab dosing was 3 mg/kg intravenously every 2 weeks, continuing until either disease progression or unacceptable toxicity. A peripheral blood immune signature of response to PD-1 blockade in classical Hodgkin lymphoma was defined using TCR beta sequencing and CyTOF. The paper's findings and limits, for the study overall: By C4D1, a significant rise was seen in CD4+ TCR diversity but not in CD8+ TCR diversity (p=0.0027 vs p=0.16), and the rise was most apparent among complete responders (p=0.02). Trial patients achieving complete response had baseline diversity similar to newly diagnosed patients, whereas partial responders and progressors had significantly lower diversity. Lower diversity was seen in patients whose nivolumab began less than 1 year after ASCT, and these patients were left out of later analyses so that immune reconstitution would not confound the results. Baseline TCR diversity was reported to be lower in newly diagnosed patients than in healthy donors, and even lower in relapsed/refractory patients. The study was restricted to a single clinical trial cohort, and the causes of repertoire differences, possibly disease activity or prior therapy, were left undefined.

Including the terminal cysteine and phenylalanine, the CDR3 comprises 16 residues. Here the CDR3 DNA is all that survives: 48 bases in frame from base 1. From the germline V gene, CDR1 is SGHTA and CDR2 is FQGTGA. V is trimmed back by 5 bases and J by 6 bases, and the junction contains 11 bases that no gene match accounts for. Interpreted using the paper, the time point label stands for: cycle 2 day 1 (C2D1) of nivolumab. Relapse after autologous stem cell transplantation had occurred in all trial patients, and cohorts A, B and C were distinguished by prior brentuximab vedotin exposure. The trial cohort included around 60 patients with relapsed/refractory classical Hodgkin lymphoma, and each patient had a best overall response of complete response, partial response or progressive disease. Trial patients were treated with single-agent nivolumab in the multi-cohort phase II CheckMate 205 trial. An independent review committee assessed best overall response using the 2007 International Working Group response criteria. Trial PBMCs were obtained immediately prior to nivolumab initiation (C1D1) and on therapy at cycle 2 day 1 and cycle 4 day 1. After peripheral blood was drawn into 8 mL Vacutainer Cell Preparation Tubes, PBMCs were isolated by centrifugation and then cryopreserved.

The Qiagen DNeasy kit was used to extract genomic DNA both from unsorted PBMCs and from the negatively selected CD4+ and CD8+ fractions. Amplification of TCR beta CDR3 regions was done by immunoSEQ multiplex PCR with primers that anneal to V and J segments. A synthetic immune receptor repertoire was used to minimize amplification bias, and any remaining bias was removed computationally after sequencing. As for the original processing: Repertoire diversity was quantified as the Shannon entropy index using custom Python scripts. Unsorted, CD4+ and CD8+ repertoires were examined separately, except in combined analyses, for which CD4+ and CD8+ sequences were merged in silico. Clonal expansion was defined as a frequency increase of at least 2-fold after treatment compared with C1D1, and clones undetected at baseline were assigned a pseudocount of 0.5. Clones with 0 or 1 copy at C1D1 were defined as singleton clones, while clones with 2 or more copies were defined as non-singleton clones. Clones expanded in unsorted samples were labelled as CD4+, CD8+ or unknown by matching protein sequences in sorted samples from the same patient. Diversity changes from C1D1 to C4D1 were tested in paired samples using Wilcoxon tests. TCRdb mirrors the immuneACCESS table, restricted to in-frame sequences. Some clones are absent from its copies; in checked studies, under half trace to an unresolved V gene, and the reason for the others is unknown. V and J calls and clone size are copied from that table; D and trimming were computed from the DNA. The sample table contains about 110,000 clones; only one count was recorded for 80% to 90% of them. Together, the top ten hold around 20% of the sample.

Remarks on this clone: The specificity of this receptor is unknown. Nothing much larger sits one base from this clone, and base qualities are not available.

This clonotype was sampled from a human donor with classical Hodgkin lymphoma. Specimen: peripheral blood mononuclear cells (PBMCs), collected before the second cycle of nivolumab. The chain employs TRBV7-3 and TRBJ2-1, with TRBD2 identical over 9 junction bases. The nucleotide sequence is given as TGTGCCAGCAGCCCTCCCTCAGCGGGAGGTGGCAATGAGCAGTTCTTC. The resulting protein is CASSPPSAGGGNEQFF.